This TCR beta chain was captured by sequencing in a study of CD8+ T cells in alopecia areata. For the study at large: Those treated were given oral tofacitinib at 5 to 10 mg twice daily.

Trimming pared 6 bases from V and 5 bases from J, leaving 11 bases between. CDR3 size: 11 residues. Germline V gene sequence: CDR1 DFQATT, CDR2 SNEGSKA (reference sequence). It was cDNA, reverse transcribed from extracted RNA, that served as the sequencing template. Produced via immunoSEQ multiplex PCR; TCRdb's table is partial and in-frame only. The sample has about 150,000 clones, about 60% seen once; the top ten hold roughly 6.7%. This clone showed up just a few times. The TCR sequence derives from a human donor with alopecia areata. The input for sequencing was CD4+ T cells sorted from blood, taken at week 0. This chain connects TRBV20-1 to TRBJ2-7, with D perhaps being TRBD1 or TRBD2 (5 bases each). The CDR3 protein is CSARRGDEQYF. CDR3 sequence (DNA): TGCAGTGCCCGGAGAGGGGACGAGCAGTACTTC.